The 26 T cell receptor beta chains in this list originate from one sample, sequenced in a study of graft-versus-host responses after intestinal transplantation. TCRdb keeps only in-frame clones here, not all; method: immunoSEQ multiplex PCR. The sample yields about 40,000 clones, roughly 89% seen once. Here the sequenced sample was PBMCs, taken approximately 320 days after intestinal transplant. These receptors were obtained from a human patient who received an intestinal transplant, so some T cells may come from the graft donor.

The CDR3, as DNA: TGTGCCAGCAGCACTTGGGGGAACGACGAGCAGTACTTC. Encoded protein: CASSTWGNDEQYF. This chain links TRBV9 with TRBJ2-7; either TRBD1 or TRBD2 may fit D (5 bases each). This CDR3 comprises 13 residues. V gave up 4 bases and J gave up 5 bases, with 13 bases separating them. In germline, CDR1 is SGDLS, CDR2 YYNGEE.

Only a few counts were recorded for this clone. The V call is TRBV10-2, the J call TRBJ1-2, with TRBD1 matching 9 bases. Germline-derived CDR1 and CDR2 are WSHSY and SAAADI. The CDR3 contains 13 residues. V was clipped by 7 bases and J by 6 bases; unmatched bases: 6. The CDR3 bases are TGCGCCAGCACCGGGACAGGGTGGCATGGCTACACCTTC. Protein sequence: CASTGTGWHGYTF.

The chain employs TRBV6-6 and TRBJ2-3, with D unresolved. The V gene's germline CDR1 is MNHNY and CDR2 SVGAGI (reference sequence). Trimming pared 5 bases from V and 1 base from J, leaving 4 bases between. The CDR3 totals 12 residues. The CDR3 DNA follows: TGTGCCAGCAGTCCCGGCACAGATACGCAGTATTTT. As protein: CASSPGTDTQYF.

The chain couples TRBV27 to TRBJ1-2; 8 bases map to TRBD1. This CDR3 is built from 16 residues. Germline-derived CDR1 and CDR2 are MNHEY and SMNVEV (reference sequence). Trimming at V came to 2 bases and at J to 2 bases, leaving 7 bases not matched to a gene. The CDR3 DNA sequence: TGTGCCAGCAGTTTAACAGGGGACAGGCCGAACTATGGCTACACCTTC. Translation gives CASSLTGDRPNYGYTF.

V usage is TRBV13 and J usage is TRBJ2-7; D remains unclear. The length of the CDR3 is 11 residues. V lost 4 bases and J 0 bases, leaving 1 base between the germline ends. CDR1 PRHDT and CDR2 FYEKMQ come from the germline V gene (reference sequence). CDR3 loop: CASSSSYEQYF. DNA of the CDR3: TGTGCCAGCAGCTCCTCCTACGAGCAGTACTTC.

The chain couples TRBV6-1 to TRBJ2-7, with TRBD2 as a possible D gene (5 bases). CDR3 length equals 15 residues. The ends were cut back, 2 bases at V and 3 bases at J, with 14 bases in the middle. Germline values: CDR1 MNHNS, CDR2 SASEGT. The CDR3 loop is CASSEREPVVYEQYF. DNA of the CDR3: TGTGCCAGCAGTGAAAGGGAGCCAGTAGTCTACGAGCAGTACTTC.

The genes are TRBV9 and TRBJ2-5; 10 bases align to TRBD2. TRBJ2-7 matches the DNA end more closely, so the J call is doubtful. The CDR3 has 16 residues. The V gene's germline CDR1 is SGDLS and CDR2 YYNGEE. The CDR3 region is CASSGSPSGGINEQYF. CDR3 nucleotide sequence: TGTGCCAGCAGCGGGTCACCTAGCGGGGGTATCAACGAGCAGTACTTC.

This clone occurred a few times. The chain uses TRBV7-3 and TRBJ1-2; D gene ambiguous. The CDR3 extends over 13 amino acids. Trimming pared 2 bases from V and 8 bases from J, leaving 12 bases between. Germline V gives CDR1 SGHTA, CDR2 FQGTGA. CDR3 nucleotides: TGTGCCAGCAGCTTATCTGCGGGATCGGGCTACACCTTC. Protein product: CASSLSAGSGYTF.

The rearrangement uses TRBV7-9 and TRBJ2-7; D is possibly TRBD2 (7 bases). Germline V gene lookup returns CDR1 SEHNR and CDR2 FQNEAQ (reference sequence). V lost 0 bases to trimming and J lost 6 bases, with 12 bases between them. The CDR3 is 14 residues long. The CDR3 reads CASSLAGGPGEQYF. Written as DNA, the CDR3 is TGTGCCAGCAGCTTAGCGGGGGGGCCTGGCGAGCAGTACTTC.

The gene calls are TRBV5-4 and TRBJ1-6; no clear D gene. Germline V gene lookup returns CDR1 SGHNT and CDR2 YYREEE (reference sequence). V was shortened by 1 base and J by 7 bases, with 15 bases between the two germline ends. This CDR3 region has 16 residues. CDR3 DNA sequence: TGTGCCAGCAGCTTGACCAGATACGTTATCAATTCACCCCTCCACTTT. Translating it yields CASSLTRYVINSPLHF. Full variable domain (outside the CDR3, taken from reference TRBV5-4 and TRBJ1-6): ETGVTQSPTHLIKTRGQQVTLRCSSQSGHNTVSWYQQALGQGPQFIFQYYREEENGRGNFPPRFSGLQFPNYSSELNVNALELDDSALYLCASSLTRYVINSPLHFGNGTRLTVT.

The J gene is TRBJ2-1, the V gene TRBV7-9, with TRBD2 identical over 12 bases. J was trimmed by 4 bases and V by 5 bases; bases with no gene match: 12. Germline values: CDR1 SEHNR, CDR2 FQNEAQ (reference sequence). The CDR3 extends over 18 amino acids. CDR3 coding DNA: TGTGCCAGCAGCACCCCCGTCCTAGCGGGGGGGCGGTACAATGAGCAGTTCTTC. It is translated as CASSTPVLAGGRYNEQFF.

This chain uses TRBV6-6 with TRBJ2-5; D not certain. Trimming shortened V by 6 bases and J by 3 bases, and 8 bases separated the two germline ends. Germline CDR1 reads MNHNY; CDR2 reads SVGAGI (reference sequence). CDR3 length equals 12 residues. CDR3 DNA: TGTGCCAGCAGACTTGAAAAAGAGACCCAGTACTTC. It codes for CASRLEKETQYF.

The genes are TRBV21-1 and TRBJ2-7; TRBD2 is the table's D call and was not checked against the DNA. TRBV21-1 is given as a pseudogene. The CDR3 runs to 14 residues. The CDR3 nucleotides read TGTGCCAGCAGCAAACGAGGGAGAGGAAGCGAGCAGTACTTC. Its translation: CASSKRGRGSEQYF.

This clone has just a few counts. The chain uses TRBV5-4 and TRBJ1-4, with 8 bases identical to TRBD1. Germline V gene sequence: CDR1 SGHNT, CDR2 YYREEE (reference sequence). V was clipped by 3 bases and J by 8 bases; unmatched bases: 6. CDR3 length: 14 residues. CDR3 DNA: TGTGCCAGCAGCTCGACAGGGGTAGAAGAAAAACTGTTTTTT. It translates to CASSSTGVEEKLFF. Full variable domain (remainder filled in from reference TRBV5-4 and TRBJ1-4): ETGVTQSPTHLIKTRGQQVTLRCSSQSGHNTVSWYQQALGQGPQFIFQYYREEENGRGNFPPRFSGLQFPNYSSELNVNALELDDSALYLCASSSTGVEEKLFFGSGTQLSVL.

The chain uses TRBV6-5 and TRBJ1-6; 10 nucleotides align to TRBD1. Germline CDR1 and CDR2: MNHEY and SVGAGI. Unmatched junction bases numbered 2, after V lost 5 bases and J lost 7 bases. The CDR3 loop spans 14 amino acids. The CDR3 bases are TGTGCCAGCAGTGGACAGGGGGTAAATTCACCCCTCCACTTT. Amino acid sequence: CASSGQGVNSPLHF.

The gene calls are TRBV29-1 and TRBJ2-7; TRBD1 might be the D (6 bases). CDR3 length: 14 amino acids. Trimming stripped 1 base from V and 3 bases from J, with 13 bases between. CDR1 and CDR2 (germline): SQVTM, ANQGSEA. This chain's CDR3 is CSVEGIGGDYEQYF. The DNA for the CDR3 is TGCAGCGTTGAAGGGATAGGGGGTGACTACGAGCAGTACTTC.

The chain joins TRBV4-2 to TRBJ2-7, with 9 bases lining up with TRBD1. Germline CDR1 LGHNA, CDR2 YNFKEQ. CDR3 length: 14 amino acids. With 5 bases clipped from V and 6 bases from J, the junction kept 8 bases outside the gene matches. The CDR3 protein is CASSLGQGRVEQYF. For the CDR3, the DNA is TGTGCCAGCAGCTTAGGACAGGGGCGGGTCGAGCAGTACTTC.

This chain links TRBV9 with TRBJ1-6; 8 positions agree with TRBD1. CDR3 size: 14 residues. J lost 5 bases, V lost 4 bases, and 2 bases had no gene match. Germline-derived CDR1 and CDR2 are SGDLS and YYNGEE. This CDR3 is CASSRDRNNSPLHF. The DNA of the CDR3 is TGTGCCAGCAGCCGGGACAGGAATAATTCACCCCTCCACTTT.

J is TRBJ2-7 and V is TRBV11-3; D is perhaps TRBD1 (6 bases). CDR1 SGHNT and CDR2 YENEEA come from the germline V gene. CDR3 length: 12 amino acids. Trimming shortened V by 2 bases and J by 6 bases, and 8 bases separated the two germline ends. CDR3 sequence reads: CASSLQGSEQYF. The CDR3 DNA sequence: TGTGCCAGCAGCTTACAGGGGTCCGAGCAGTACTTC.

Details on this clone: Other DNA sequences from this sample encode an identical CDR3 as well. J is TRBJ1-2 and V is TRBV6-5; no clear D. Trimming removed 0 bases at V and 1 base at J, with 6 bases between. Germline V lookup: CDR1 MNHEY, CDR2 SVGAGI. The CDR3 has 14 residues. Here the CDR3 DNA reads TGTGCCAGCAGTTACTCTTCGGTTAACTATGGCTACACCTTC. Translated, it gives CASSYSSVNYGYTF.

The rearrangement joins TRBV5-4 to TRBJ2-5; 7 bases align to TRBD1. Per germline, CDR1 SGHNT and CDR2 YYREEE (reference sequence). The CDR3 is made up of 15 amino acids. The V segment lost 3 bases and the J segment 1 base; nucleotides outside the gene matches: 6. CDR3 bases: TGTGCCAGCAGCTCTCCGGGACAGTCCCAAGAGACCCAGTACTTC. The encoded protein is CASSSPGQSQETQYF.

For the CDR3, the DNA is TGTGCCAGCAGCTTAGAGAACACTGAAGCTTTCTTT. Protein product: CASSLENTEAFF. V usage is TRBV11-2 and J usage is TRBJ1-1; D call uncertain. This CDR3 is built from 12 residues. The V end was cut by 0 bases, the J end by 1 base, with 0 bases between. Germline CDR1 reads SGHAT; CDR2 reads FQNNGV.

The chain joins TRBV6-6 to TRBJ1-2; perhaps TRBD1 as D (6 bases). Germline values: CDR1 MNHNY, CDR2 SVGAGI (reference sequence). This CDR3 region has 15 residues. The germline V and J ends were trimmed by 5 bases and 0 bases, with 13 bases remaining between them. The CDR3 DNA sequence: TGTGCCAGCAGTCCCACTCGGACAGCTAACTATGGCTACACCTTC. It yields the protein CASSPTRTANYGYTF.

This rearrangement joins TRBV27 to TRBJ2-1; 15 bases map to TRBD2. Losses at the gene ends were 2 bases for V and 6 bases for J; bases not matched to a gene: 2. The CDR3 contains 16 residues. From germline, CDR1 is MNHEY and CDR2 SMNVEV (reference sequence). This chain's CDR3 is CASSLGLAGGPNEQFF. The CDR3 DNA reads TGTGCCAGCAGTTTAGGACTAGCGGGAGGGCCCAATGAGCAGTTCTTC.

The J gene is TRBJ1-3, the V gene TRBV9; a possible D gene is TRBD1 (6 bases). Germline V gene data show CDR1 as SGDLS and CDR2 as YYNGEE. The CDR3 extends over 15 amino acids. Trimming pared 0 bases from V and 0 bases from J, leaving 7 bases between. DNA of the CDR3: TGTGCCAGCAGCGTAGTGGGGGCCTCTGGAAACACCATATATTTT. Protein product: CASSVVGASGNTIYF.

This chain links TRBV5-4 with TRBJ1-3; D gene uncertain. Trimming took 0 bases from V and 0 from J, leaving 7 bases between them. CDR1 is SGHNT, CDR2 YYREEE, per germline (reference sequence). The CDR3 loop spans 15 amino acids. The CDR3 spells CASSLDGFSGNTIYF. The DNA of the CDR3 is TGTGCCAGCAGCTTGGATGGTTTCTCTGGAAACACCATATATTTT.